The 28 T cell receptor beta chains listed next were all sequenced from one sample in a study of cytomegalovirus exposure and HLA in healthy donors. PCR primers comprised 60 Vbeta and 13 Jbeta primers. This table comes from immunoSEQ multiplex PCR, and its TCRdb copy is limited to in-frame clones, with some not included. The sample carries around 100,000 clones, 75% to 90% recorded once. Sequenced material: PBMCs. These TCRs come from a man aged 25 to 45 in good health and CMV-seronegative.

J is TRBJ2-7 and V is TRBV6-1, with a weak D call TRBD2 (6 bases). The CDR3 extends over 16 amino acids. Germline lookup yields CDR1 MNHNS and CDR2 SASEGT. Trimming left V 2 bases short and J 5 bases short, with 19 bases between. The CDR3 spells CASSEWGWGDYDEQYF. Here the CDR3 DNA reads TGTGCCAGCAGTGAATGGGGCTGGGGGGATTACGACGAGCAGTACTTC.

The genes are TRBV6-5 and TRBJ2-1; no reliable D call. Looked up from germline, CDR1 is MNHEY and CDR2 is SVGAGI. The length of the CDR3 is 14 residues. V was pared by 2 bases and J by 4 bases, with 9 bases between. CDR3 nucleotides: TGTGCCAGCAGTTACGAAATGAGGTACAATGAGCAGTTCTTC. Translating gives CASSYEMRYNEQFF.

This clone was detected only a few times. This chain links TRBV5-4 with TRBJ2-5; possible D gene TRBD1, 6 bases. The CDR3 loop spans 13 amino acids. V lost 0 bases and J lost 5, with 8 bases in between. Per the germline V gene, CDR1 is SGHNT and CDR2 is YYREEE (reference sequence). The CDR3 DNA sequence: TGTGCCAGCAGCTTGGACAGGGACGAGACCCAGTACTTC. It translates to CASSLDRDETQYF.

This chain joins TRBV27 and TRBJ1-2, with 7 bases lining up with TRBD1. With 2 bases clipped from V and 2 bases from J, the junction kept 2 bases outside the gene matches. This CDR3 spans 14 amino acids. CDR1 and CDR2 (germline): MNHEY, SMNVEV (reference sequence). CDR3 coding DNA: TGTGCCAGCAGTTTAGGAGGGGGCAACTATGGCTACACCTTC. Its protein is CASSLGGGNYGYTF.

The chain has TRBV13 and TRBJ2-4, with D unresolved. Trimming stripped 2 bases from V and 1 base from J, with 12 bases between. Germline values: CDR1 PRHDT, CDR2 FYEKMQ (reference sequence). This CDR3 has 16 residues. CDR3: CASSLWVADAKNIQYF. CDR3 in DNA: TGTGCCAGCAGCTTATGGGTGGCGGATGCCAAAAACATTCAGTACTTC.

This clone was seen only a few times. The chain couples TRBV15 to TRBJ2-7; no clear D gene. The CDR3 covers 14 residues. V was cut by 4 bases and J by 2 bases, with 12 bases left in between. Germline values: CDR1 LNHNV, CDR2 YYDKDF (reference sequence). The CDR3 is CATSTRGRTYEQYF. CDR3 DNA sequence: TGTGCCACCAGCACAAGAGGCAGAACCTACGAGCAGTACTTC.

This chain joins TRBV7-9 and TRBJ1-1; maybe TRBD1 (5 bases). Trimming took off 3 bases at V and 5 bases at J, with 16 bases between the two ends. From germline, CDR1 is SEHNR and CDR2 FQNEAQ (reference sequence). The length of the CDR3 is 15 residues. CDR3 nucleotides: TGTGCCAGCAGCTTGCTTTCGGGGGTAGCGACTGAAGCTTTCTTT. It translates to CASSLLSGVATEAFF.

The rearrangement uses TRBV7-9 and TRBJ1-4; D gene ambiguous. CDR1 SEHNR and CDR2 FQNEAQ come from the germline V gene (reference sequence). CDR3 length equals 16 residues. V was trimmed by 2 bases and J by 12 bases, leaving 22 bases between them. The CDR3 sequence is CASSLIRRLRSEELFF. The CDR3 DNA follows: TGTGCCAGCAGCTTAATACGGCGGCTACGATCGGAAGAACTGTTTTTT.

The chain uses TRBV25-1 and TRBJ2-3, with D maybe TRBD2 (6 bases). The CDR3 length is 16 residues. Trimming left V 1 base short and J 4 bases short, with 15 bases between. Per germline, CDR1 MGHDK and CDR2 SYGVNS. The CDR3 DNA is TGTGCCAGCAGTGAATTCGGAACGGGAGTGGCAGATACGCAGTATTTT. Protein: CASSEFGTGVADTQYF.

J is TRBJ1-6 and V is TRBV4-1; tentatively, D is TRBD1 (6 bases). V shed 2 bases and J shed 14 bases, with 25 bases lying between them. The CDR3 length is 17 residues. The V gene's germline CDR1 is MGHRA and CDR2 YSYEKL. CDR3 region: CASSQPTRGPRGLALHF. The CDR3 coding sequence is TGCGCCAGCAGCCAACCGACGCGGGGGCCTCGCGGCTTAGCCCTCCACTTT.

The gene calls are TRBV25-1 and TRBJ2-1; a possible D gene is TRBD1 (6 bases). CDR1 and CDR2 (germline): MGHDK, SYGVNS. The CDR3 loop spans 15 amino acids. Between the trimmed V and J ends, which lost 2 bases and 3 bases, there was a span of 11 bases. The CDR3 DNA reads TGTGCCAGCAGTGAAGACTACAGGGACTACAATGAGCAGTTCTTC. Protein sequence: CASSEDYRDYNEQFF. The full variable domain, rest sourced from reference TRBV25-1 and TRBJ2-1, is EADIYQTPRYLVIGTGKKITLECSQTMGHDKMYWYQQDPGMELHLIHYSYGVNSTEKGDLSSESTVSRIRTEHFPLTLESARPSHTSQYLCASSEDYRDYNEQFFGPGTRLTVL.

This clone was detected only a few times. The V gene is TRBV6-6, the J gene TRBJ2-7; the D gene is possibly TRBD2 (7 bases). Germline V CDR1 and CDR2: MNHNY, SVGAGI (reference sequence). The CDR3 extends over 14 amino acids. Trimming pared 4 bases from V and 4 bases from J, leaving 14 bases between. The CDR3 nucleotides are TGTGCCAGCAGTTCAGGCGGGGGCGGGTACGAGCAGTACTTC. Translating it yields CASSSGGGGYEQYF.

The V call is TRBV5-1, the J call TRBJ2-5; D is ambiguous. The CDR3 has 17 amino acids. Germline V gene sequence: CDR1 SGHRS, CDR2 YFSETQ. Trimming took 4 bases from V and 1 from J, leaving 20 bases between them. CDR3 DNA sequence: TGCGCCAGCAGCCCAATGATCGCGCACGATCCCCAAGAGACCCAGTACTTC. It encodes CASSPMIAHDPQETQYF.

The V call is TRBV9, the J call TRBJ2-2; D unclear. V lost 4 bases to trimming and J lost 1 base, with 11 bases between them. CDR1 SGDLS and CDR2 YYNGEE come from the germline V gene. CDR3 length equals 15 residues. The CDR3, as DNA: TGTGCCAGCAGCAAACGTACGGGGAACACCGGGGAGCTGTTTTTT. Its translation: CASSKRTGNTGELFF.

The J gene is TRBJ1-4, the V gene TRBV4-2, with 11 bases identical to TRBD1. The CDR3 covers 16 residues. V was pared by 4 bases and J by 8 bases, with 9 bases of the junction left unmatched. Germline CDR1 is LGHNA and CDR2 is YNFKEQ. CDR3 protein: CASSPGTGGIGEKLFF. In DNA form, the CDR3 reads TGTGCCAGCAGCCCGGGGACAGGGGGAATTGGCGAAAAACTGTTTTTT.

The J gene is TRBJ2-1, the V gene TRBV28, with TRBD2 matching 14 bases. CDR1 MDHEN and CDR2 SYDVKM come from the germline V gene. Trimming removed 4 bases from V and 5 bases from J; junction bases left unmatched: 16. The CDR3 spans 20 residues. The CDR3 sequence is CASSSQGLAGVRGPHNEQFF. The CDR3 DNA is TGTGCCAGCAGTTCCCAGGGACTAGCGGGAGTACGGGGCCCCCACAATGAGCAGTTCTTC. Together with reference TRBV28 and TRBJ2-1, the CDR3 gives the full variable domain: DVKVTQSSRYLVKRTGEKVFLECVQDMDHENMFWYRQDPGLGLRLIYFSYDVKMKEKGDIPEGYSVSREKKERFSLILESASTNQTSMYLCASSSQGLAGVRGPHNEQFFGPGTRLTVL.

This clone was recorded a few times. The chain uses TRBV28 and TRBJ2-1; 8 bases agree with TRBD1. CDR1 MDHEN and CDR2 SYDVKM come from the germline V gene. This CDR3 is built from 15 residues. V dropped 4 bases and J dropped 0; count of bases not matched to a gene: 2. The CDR3: CASSSGGSSYNEQFF. Here the CDR3 DNA reads TGTGCCAGCAGTTCAGGGGGCAGCTCCTACAATGAGCAGTTCTTC.

V usage is TRBV18 and J usage is TRBJ2-3; 10 positions agree with TRBD1. V lost 6 bases to trimming and J lost 4 bases; unmatched junction nucleotides: 13. The CDR3 is made up of 17 amino acids. The germline CDR1 and CDR2 sequences are KGHSH and LQKENI. Written as DNA, the CDR3 is TGTGCCAGCTCGCCGGATTCCGGGACAGGGGATTCAGATACGCAGTATTTT. It specifies CASSPDSGTGDSDTQYF.

The chain has TRBV5-4 and TRBJ2-2; TRBD2 might be the D (6 bases). Trimming shortened V by 5 bases and J by 5 bases, and 13 bases separated the two germline ends. In germline, CDR1 is SGHNT, CDR2 YYREEE (reference sequence). The CDR3 loop spans 14 amino acids. CDR3 region: CASRVGGGTGELFF. CDR3 nucleotides: TGTGCCAGCAGGGTTGGCGGAGGGACCGGGGAGCTGTTTTTT.

The CDR3 loop reads CALGGSSSGELFF. In nucleotides, the CDR3 is TGTGCCTTGGGCGGGAGCTCGAGCGGGGAGCTGTTTTTT. The chain recombines TRBV30 with TRBJ2-2, with TRBD2 matching 7 bases. Germline CDR1 is GTSNPN and CDR2 is SVGIG (reference sequence). The CDR3 has 13 residues. The ends lost 7 bases at V and 7 bases at J; junction bases unmatched: 9.

The V and J genes are TRBV6-1 and TRBJ1-5; D is unresolved. Trimming removed 6 bases at V and 0 bases at J, with 9 bases between. This CDR3 comprises 14 residues. Germline-derived CDR1 and CDR2 are MNHNS and SASEGT. The CDR3 DNA follows: TGTGCCAGCAGCGGTCACTATAGCAATCAGCCCCAGCATTTT. Translated: CASSGHYSNQPQHF.

This rearrangement joins TRBV27 to TRBJ1-5; D perhaps matches TRBD1 (6 bases). Germline V gene lookup returns CDR1 MNHEY and CDR2 SMNVEV (reference sequence). The CDR3 sequence is 15 residues long. Trimming shortened V by 3 bases and J by 6 bases, and 15 bases separated the two germline ends. The DNA for the CDR3 is TGTGCCAGCAGTTTGGGAGCGGGGGGCTCTCAGCCCCAGCATTTT. This codes for CASSLGAGGSQPQHF.

The chain couples TRBV30 to TRBJ2-3; D not resolved. Per the germline V gene, CDR1 is GTSNPN and CDR2 is SVGIG (reference sequence). This CDR3 is 12 amino acids long. V lost 2 bases and J lost 5, with 8 bases in between. The CDR3 coding sequence is TGTGCCTGGAGTATGGCAAAAGATACGCAGTATTTT. Its translation is CAWSMAKDTQYF.

The J gene is TRBJ2-1, the V gene TRBV7-2; 14 nucleotides agree with TRBD2. This CDR3 has 16 amino acids. Germline V CDR1 and CDR2: SGHTA, FQGNSA. V lost 1 base and J lost 13; bases outside the gene matches: 9. In DNA, the CDR3 is TGTGCCAGCAGCTTAGAAGGGACTAGCGGGGGCCGACCACAGTTCTTC. This sequence encodes CASSLEGTSGGRPQFF.

The rearrangement links TRBV25-1 to TRBJ1-1, with D possibly matching TRBD1 (5 bases). Per the germline V gene, CDR1 is MGHDK and CDR2 is SYGVNS. CDR3 length: 13 amino acids. V was clipped by 5 bases and J by 2 bases, with 9 bases between them. CDR3 DNA: TGTGCCAGCAGTCGAACAGGAAACACTGAAGCTTTCTTT. It translates to CASSRTGNTEAFF.

The V call is TRBV27, the J call TRBJ2-5; 8 bases agree with TRBD1. Per the germline V gene, CDR1 is MNHEY and CDR2 is SMNVEV (reference sequence). The CDR3 has 15 residues. Trimming removed 6 bases from V and 5 bases from J; junction bases left unmatched: 11. DNA for the CDR3: TGTGCCAGCAGCAGGAGCCAGGGGGCTTTGGAGACCCAGTACTTC. This sequence encodes CASSRSQGALETQYF.

This chain links TRBV7-9 with TRBJ1-2; D remains unclear. Trimming pared 5 bases from V and 6 bases from J, leaving 16 bases between. Germline V gene lookup returns CDR1 SEHNR and CDR2 FQNEAQ (reference sequence). The CDR3 contains 14 residues. The chain's CDR3 is CASSAFGREHGYTF. DNA of the CDR3: TGTGCCAGCAGCGCCTTTGGGAGGGAGCATGGCTACACCTTC. Full variable domain (outside the CDR3, taken from reference TRBV7-9 and TRBJ1-2): DTGVSQNPRHKITKRGQNVTFRCDPISEHNRLYWYRQTLGQGPEFLTYFQNEAQLEKSRLLSDRFSAERPKGSFSTLEIQRTEQGDSAMYLCASSAFGREHGYTFGSGTRLTVV.

This chain uses TRBV6-6 with TRBJ2-5; perhaps TRBD2 as D (5 bases). CDR3 size: 14 residues. V was pared by 6 bases and J by 1 base, with 12 bases between. The germline gives CDR1 MNHNY, CDR2 SVGAGI (reference sequence). Here the CDR3 DNA reads TGTGCCAGCAGCAGGCCGACTACCCAAGAGACCCAGTACTTC. It encodes CASSRPTTQETQYF.